These T cell receptor beta chains were read from a single sample in a study of blood T cell repertoires in COVID-19. Measured with immunoSEQ multiplex PCR; TCRdb has only the in-frame clones, and not every one. The sample consists of about 220,000 clones, 82% of them appearing once. Sequences were obtained from peripheral blood. The receptors were sampled from a woman between 65 and 79 years old with COVID-19, enrolled during active disease. Each CDR3 is given with its conserved first and last residue. A D gene is named only where the DNA matches it firmly. Expanded clones get a size class; other rows say once, few or many, or leave the size out.

TRBV20-1	TRBD2	TRBJ2-1	.	TGCAGTGCGAGTAGCGGGAACTACAATGAGCAGTTCTTC	CSASSGNYNEQFF
TRBV20-1	.	TRBJ1-3	few	TGCAGTGCTAGTAGTAGAGGCTCTGGAAACACCATATATTTT	CSASSRGSGNTIYF
TRBV12-3/TRBV12-4	.	TRBJ1-5	.	TGTGCCAGCAGTTCGAGTCATCAGCCCCAGCATTTT	CASSSSHQPQHF
TRBV5-4	.	TRBJ1-1	.	TGTGCCAGCGGACAGATGAACACTGAAGCTTTCTTT	CASGQMNTEAFF
TRBV5-6	.	TRBJ2-1	.	TGTGCCAGCAGCTCGAGGTCTAGCGCCAAGCAGTTCTTC	CASSSRSSAKQFF
TRBV7-9	.	TRBJ1-2	.	TGTGCCAGCAGCCCTACCCAGGGGAGCTATGGCTACACCTTC	CASSPTQGSYGYTF
TRBV4-1	.	TRBJ2-7	once	TGCGCCAGCAGCCAAGATCGAACGCGCGTCTCCTACGAGCAGTACTTC	CASSQDRTRVSYEQYF
TRBV2	.	TRBJ1-1	.	TGTGCCAGCAGTCAGGGGCCGAACACTGAAGCTTTCTTT	CASSQGPNTEAFF
TRBV25-1	.	TRBJ1-6	.	TGTGCCAGCAGTGACGGGTCCGGGGAAAATTCACCCCTCCACTTT	CASSDGSGENSPLHF
TRBV5-1	TRBD2	TRBJ2-1	.	TGCGCCAGCAGCTTGGTACCCTTAGGGACTAGCGGAAATGAGCAGTTCTTC	CASSLVPLGTSGNEQFF
TRBV30	.	TRBJ1-5	.	TGTGCCTGGAGCTTTACCCAGGGGAATCAGCCCCAGCATTTT	CAWSFTQGNQPQHF
TRBV11-2	.	TRBJ2-5	.	TGTGCCAGCAGCTTGACTCGAGAGACCCAGTACTTC	CASSLTRETQYF
TRBV13	.	TRBJ2-7	few	TGTGCCAGCAGCTTAGGGTACAGGCAAAGCTCCTACGAGCAGTACTTC	CASSLGYRQSSYEQYF
TRBV9	.	TRBJ2-1	.	TGTGCCAGCAGCGTAGGGGAAGGACTTAGTCGTGAGCAGTTCTTC	CASSVGEGLSREQFF
TRBV28	.	TRBJ1-2	.	TGTGCCAGTAACCCCGGCAGGGGAATTGGCTACACCTTC	CASNPGRGIGYTF
TRBV7-2	TRBD2	TRBJ2-3	.	TGTGCCAGCAGCCCAGGACTAGCGGGAGGGTGGGGATCAGATACGCAGTATTTT	CASSPGLAGGWGSDTQYF
TRBV30	.	TRBJ1-6	.	TGTGCCTGGAGTGTACCGGGGAGCTCCTATAATTCACCCCTCCACTTT	CAWSVPGSSYNSPLHF
TRBV5-5	TRBD1	TRBJ1-5	.	TGTGCCAGCAGCTTGGGGGGACAGCGCAATCAGCCCCAGCATTTT	CASSLGGQRNQPQHF
TRBV4-3	.	TRBJ2-1	.	TGCGCCAGCAGCCAGGGAGCAGGGGATCTCTACAATGAGCAGTTCTTC	CASSQGAGDLYNEQFF
TRBV19	.	TRBJ2-7	.	TGTGCCAGTAGTATTGGAGGGTTGGTAAGCTCCTACGAGCAGTACTTC	CASSIGGLVSSYEQYF
TRBV6-5	TRBD2	TRBJ2-1	.	TGTGCCAGCAGTTACCTGCGGACTAGCGGTGACAATGAGCAGTTCTTC	CASSYLRTSGDNEQFF
TRBV6-5	TRBD2	TRBJ2-3	.	TGTGCCAGCAGTTACGAGGGACTACGCACAGATACGCAGTATTTT	CASSYEGLRTDTQYF
TRBV2	TRBD2	TRBJ2-1	once	TGTGCCAGCACGACTAGCGGGAGCTACAATGAGCAGTTCTTC	CASTTSGSYNEQFF
TRBV5-1	TRBD2	TRBJ2-3	.	TGCGCCAGCAGTCCTAGCGGGAAGAGCACAGATACGCAGTATTTT	CASSPSGKSTDTQYF
TRBV24-1	TRBD1	TRBJ2-7	.	TGTGCCACCAGTGGTACGGGGACAGTCGGCGAGCAGTACTTC	CATSGTGTVGEQYF
TRBV4-3	.	TRBJ2-7	.	TGCGCCAGCAGCCAAGATATCCCTCGCTTAGGGGACTCCTACGAGCAGTACTTC	CASSQDIPRLGDSYEQYF
TRBV18	TRBD2	TRBJ2-1	.	TGTGCCAGCTCACCACAAAGGGCTAGCGGGGCCAATGAGCAGTTCTTC	CASSPQRASGANEQFF
TRBV19	.	TRBJ2-3	.	TGTGCCAGTGGTGGGCGCACAGATACGCAGTATTTT	CASGGRTDTQYF
TRBV4-1	.	TRBJ2-7	.	TGCGCCAGCAGCCCCGGTCACTCGTTCTACGAGCAGTACTTC	CASSPGHSFYEQYF
TRBV2	.	TRBJ1-5	.	TGTGCCAGCTCTAGATTTGGCCGTGGCAATCAGCCCCAGCATTTT	CASSRFGRGNQPQHF
TRBV4-3	.	TRBJ2-1	.	TGCGCCAGCAGCCAGAATCAGGGTAACACCAATGAGCAGTTCTTC	CASSQNQGNTNEQFF
TRBV5-1	.	TRBJ1-6	.	TGCGCCAGCAGCTTGGATCAGGGGAATAATTCACCCCTCCACTTT	CASSLDQGNNSPLHF
TRBV6-5	TRBD1	TRBJ1-1	once	TGTGCCAGCAGTTTGGAGGGGGCGATCACTGAAGCTTTCTTT	CASSLEGAITEAFF
TRBV18	TRBD1	TRBJ1-1	.	TGTGCCAGCTCTCTCACGGGACAGGGCTTGAACACTGAAGCTTTCTTT	CASSLTGQGLNTEAFF
TRBV28	.	TRBJ2-2	once	TGTGCCAGCAAACAGACGGCCGGGGAGCTGTTTTTT	CASKQTAGELFF
TRBV10-2	TRBD2	TRBJ2-5	.	TGCGCCAGCGGGTTAGCGGGAGCGGAAGAGACCCAGTACTTC	CASGLAGAEETQYF
TRBV7-9	TRBD2	TRBJ2-1	.	TGTGCCAGCAGCTCCGCTAGCGGGAGCTCCTACAATGAGCAGTTCTTC	CASSSASGSSYNEQFF
TRBV3-1/TRBV3-2	.	TRBJ2-2	once	TGTGCCATTCAGGGCGCGAACACCGGGGAGCTGTTTTTT	CAIQGANTGELFF
TRBV5-4	.	TRBJ1-2	once	TGTGCCAGCAGTCTCGACAGGCTTGATGGCTACACCTTC	CASSLDRLDGYTF
TRBV29-1	.	TRBJ1-1	.	TGCAGCGTTGTATCGGGGACAAAAAACACTGAAGCTTTCTTT	CSVVSGTKNTEAFF
TRBV6-5	.	TRBJ1-1	.	TGTGCCAGCAGTTACAAGGGGATGAACACTGAAGCTTTCTTT	CASSYKGMNTEAFF
TRBV7-9	TRBD1	TRBJ1-5	.	TGTGCCAGCAGCTTGGGGACAGGGAATAGCAATCAGCCCCAGCATTTT	CASSLGTGNSNQPQHF
TRBV28	TRBD1	TRBJ1-2	.	TGTGCCAGCATTCGACAGGGGGCTTGGGGCTACACCTTC	CASIRQGAWGYTF
TRBV9	.	TRBJ2-3	.	TGTGCCAGCAGCGTAAGCGGATTAACAGATACGCAGTATTTT	CASSVSGLTDTQYF
TRBV5-5	TRBD1	TRBJ1-5	.	TGTGCCAGCAGCCATCAGGACAGGGGGCTCGGGGAAAGCAATCAGCCCCAGCATTTT	CASSHQDRGLGESNQPQHF
TRBV7-2	TRBD2	TRBJ2-1	.	TGTGCCAGCAGCTTATTGGGACTAGCGGACGACAATGAGCAGTTCTTC	CASSLLGLADDNEQFF
TRBV18	.	TRBJ1-1	.	TGTGCCAGCTCACTACTACAGGGTGAAGCTTTCTTT	CASSLLQGEAFF
TRBV4-3	.	TRBJ2-1	.	TGCGCCAGCAGCCAAACTTGGGCAGAAACCTACAATGAGCAGTTCTTC	CASSQTWAETYNEQFF
TRBV6-2/TRBV6-3	.	TRBJ2-6	.	TGTGCCAGCAGTCCCACTACCTCTGGGGCCAACGTCCTGACTTTC	CASSPTTSGANVLTF
TRBV19	TRBD2	TRBJ2-2	.	TGTGCCAGTAGTATAGAGTTAGCGGGACTCACCGGGGAGCTGTTTTTT	CASSIELAGLTGELFF
TRBV7-3	TRBD1	TRBJ1-6	.	TGTGCCAGCAGCCTCTCCGGGACAGCAAATTCACCCCTCCACTTT	CASSLSGTANSPLHF
TRBV29-1	.	TRBJ2-1	once	TGCAGCGTTGATCGGCCTTTCGGGAATGAGCAGTTCTTC	CSVDRPFGNEQFF
TRBV6-5	TRBD1	TRBJ1-5	.	TGTGCCAGCAGATCCACAGGGGGACAGCCCCAGCATTTT	CASRSTGGQPQHF
TRBV21-1	.	TRBJ2-7	once	TGTGCCAGCAGCAAAGAAGTTAGCCAGATTATTTTATCCAACTTCGAGCAGTACTTC	CASSKEVSQIILSNFEQYF
TRBV5-4	TRBD1	TRBJ2-2	.	TGTGCCAGCAGCACAGGACAGGGTAAGAACACCGGGGAGCTGTTTTTT	CASSTGQGKNTGELFF